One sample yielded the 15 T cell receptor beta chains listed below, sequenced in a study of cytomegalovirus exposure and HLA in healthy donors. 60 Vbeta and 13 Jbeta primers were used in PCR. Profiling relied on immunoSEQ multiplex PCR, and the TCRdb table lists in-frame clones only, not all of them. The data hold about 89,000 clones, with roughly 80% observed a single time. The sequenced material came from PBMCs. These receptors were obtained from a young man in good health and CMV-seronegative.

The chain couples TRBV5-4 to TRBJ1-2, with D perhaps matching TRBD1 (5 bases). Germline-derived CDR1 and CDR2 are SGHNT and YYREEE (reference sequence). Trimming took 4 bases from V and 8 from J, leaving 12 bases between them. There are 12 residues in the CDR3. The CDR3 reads CASSPPQGGYTF. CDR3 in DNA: TGTGCCAGCAGCCCCCCCCAGGGCGGCTACACCTTC.

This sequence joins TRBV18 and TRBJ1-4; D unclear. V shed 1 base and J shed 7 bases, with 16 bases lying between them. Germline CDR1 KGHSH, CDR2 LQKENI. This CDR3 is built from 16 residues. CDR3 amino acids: CASSPRSGRSSEKLFF. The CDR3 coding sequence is TGTGCCAGCTCACCACGTTCCGGCAGGTCCAGTGAAAAACTGTTTTTT. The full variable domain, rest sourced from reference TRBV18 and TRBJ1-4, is NAGVMQNPRHLVRRRGQEARLRCSPMKGHSHVYWYRQLPEEGLKFMVYLQKENIIDESGMPKERFSAEFPKEGPSILRIQQVVRGDSAAYFCASSPRSGRSSEKLFFGSGTQLSVL.

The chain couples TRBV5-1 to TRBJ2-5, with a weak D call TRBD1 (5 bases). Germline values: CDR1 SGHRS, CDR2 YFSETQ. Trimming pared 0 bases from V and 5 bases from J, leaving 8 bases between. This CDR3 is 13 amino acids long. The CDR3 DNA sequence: TGCGCCAGCAGCTTGGATCCAGGGGAGACCCAGTACTTC. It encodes CASSLDPGETQYF.

The CDR3, as DNA: TGTGCCAGCAGCTTGGCCCAGGGGACAGGGCTGGGCTCTGGGGCCAACGTCCTGACTTTC. Amino acids: CASSLAQGTGLGSGANVLTF. The chain combines TRBV5-4 with TRBJ2-6; TRBD1 matches 9 bases. After removal of 0 bases from V and 0 bases from J, the junction contained 10 bases not matched to a gene. Germline V gene data show CDR1 as SGHNT and CDR2 as YYREEE (reference sequence). CDR3 length: 20 amino acids.

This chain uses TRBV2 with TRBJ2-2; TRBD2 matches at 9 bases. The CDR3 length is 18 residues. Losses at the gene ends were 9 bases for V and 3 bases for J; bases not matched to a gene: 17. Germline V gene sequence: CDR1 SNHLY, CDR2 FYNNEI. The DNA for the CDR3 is TGTGCCAGTCAAAGTAGCGGGGGCCAGACAAAGGACACCGGGGAGCTGTTTTTT. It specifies CASQSSGGQTKDTGELFF.

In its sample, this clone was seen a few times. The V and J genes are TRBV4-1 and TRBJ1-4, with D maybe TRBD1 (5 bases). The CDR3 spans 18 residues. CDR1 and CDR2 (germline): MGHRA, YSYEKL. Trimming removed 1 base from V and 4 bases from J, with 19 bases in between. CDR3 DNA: TGCGCCAGCAGCCAAGCAGCGGGACGGCCACCCTATAATGAAAAACTGTTTTTT. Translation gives CASSQAAGRPPYNEKLFF.

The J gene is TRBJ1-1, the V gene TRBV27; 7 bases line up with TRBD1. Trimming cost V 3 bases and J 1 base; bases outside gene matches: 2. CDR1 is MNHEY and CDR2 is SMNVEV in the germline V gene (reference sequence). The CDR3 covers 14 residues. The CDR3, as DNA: TGTGCCAGCAGTTTTGCAGGGGGGAACACTGAAGCTTTCTTT. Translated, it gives CASSFAGGNTEAFF.

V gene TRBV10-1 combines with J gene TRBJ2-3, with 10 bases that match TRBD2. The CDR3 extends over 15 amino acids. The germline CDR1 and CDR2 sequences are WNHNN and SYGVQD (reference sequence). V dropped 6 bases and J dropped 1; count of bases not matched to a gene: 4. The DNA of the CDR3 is TGCGCCAGCAGCCCCGGACTAGCGGGCACAGATACGCAGTATTTT. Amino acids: CASSPGLAGTDTQYF.

The CDR3, as DNA: TGTGCCAGCAGCTTAGCACGGTTTGCAGGGAAGAACACTGAAGCTTTCTTT. Translating it yields CASSLARFAGKNTEAFF. The V and J genes are TRBV7-8 and TRBJ1-1; a possible D gene is TRBD1 (5 bases). The CDR3 is 17 amino acids. Germline lookup yields CDR1 SGHVS and CDR2 FQNEAQ. Trimming removed 0 bases from V and 1 base from J, with 15 bases in between.

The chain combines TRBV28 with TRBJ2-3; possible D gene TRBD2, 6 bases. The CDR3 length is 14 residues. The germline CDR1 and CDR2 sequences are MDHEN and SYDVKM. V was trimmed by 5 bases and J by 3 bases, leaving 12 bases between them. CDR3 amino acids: CASSALARTDTQYF. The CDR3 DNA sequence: TGTGCCAGCAGTGCCCTAGCGCGGACAGATACGCAGTATTTT.

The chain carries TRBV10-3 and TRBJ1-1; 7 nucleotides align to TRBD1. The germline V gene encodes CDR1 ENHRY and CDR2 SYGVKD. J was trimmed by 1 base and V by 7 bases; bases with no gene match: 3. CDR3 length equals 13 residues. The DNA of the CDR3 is TGTGCCATCACCGGGACAGAGAACACTGAAGCTTTCTTT. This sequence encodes CAITGTENTEAFF.

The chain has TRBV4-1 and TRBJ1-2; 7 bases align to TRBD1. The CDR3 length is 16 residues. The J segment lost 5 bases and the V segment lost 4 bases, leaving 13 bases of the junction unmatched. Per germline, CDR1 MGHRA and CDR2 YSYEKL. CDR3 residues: CASSLEQTGIWYGYTF. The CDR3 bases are TGCGCCAGCAGCCTCGAACAGACAGGGATTTGGTATGGCTACACCTTC.

Written as DNA, the CDR3 is TGTGCCAGCTCACCAGCCCCCGGTATCAATCAGCCCCAGCATTTT. This encodes CASSPAPGINQPQHF. This chain connects TRBV18 to TRBJ1-5; D remains ambiguous. Germline V gives CDR1 KGHSH, CDR2 LQKENI. This CDR3 is 15 amino acids long. The ends were cut back, 2 bases at V and 3 bases at J, with 11 bases in the middle.

This CDR3 is CASSLVGTSGGAFSETQYF. The CDR3 DNA is TGTGCCAGCAGCTTAGTGGGGACTAGCGGGGGGGCCTTTTCAGAGACCCAGTACTTC. The chain recombines TRBV7-2 with TRBJ2-5; 16 bases map to TRBD2. J lost 4 bases, V lost 1 base, and 9 bases had no gene match. The germline V gene has CDR1 SGHTA and CDR2 FQGNSA. CDR3 size: 19 residues.

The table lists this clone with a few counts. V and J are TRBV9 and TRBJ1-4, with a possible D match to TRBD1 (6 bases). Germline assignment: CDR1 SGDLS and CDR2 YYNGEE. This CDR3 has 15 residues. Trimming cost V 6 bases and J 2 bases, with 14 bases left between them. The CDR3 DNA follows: TGTGCCAGCACCAGGGGAGGGTCGACTAATGAAAAACTGTTTTTT. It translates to CASTRGGSTNEKLFF.